These T cell receptor beta chains were read from a single sample in a study of shared clonotypes between healthy human individuals. Here immunoSEQ multiplex PCR was the method, and the copy in TCRdb shows in-frame clones only, minus some. The data hold roughly 1,500,000 clones, with about 98% observed a single time. Source material: naive CD4+ T cells sorted from blood. These receptors were obtained from a man aged 25 to 45 in good health. The CDR3 runs from the conserved cysteine through the conserved F or W. Fields, in order: CDR3 protein, CDR3 DNA, V gene, D gene, J gene, clone size. D genes are given only for firm matches. For some rows the clone size is stated as once, few or many, or as a class when expanded; others skip it.

CASSFSGSGYNEQFF TGTGCCAGCAGTTTTAGCGGGAGTGGCTACAATGAGCAGTTCTTC TRBV6-6 TRBD2 TRBJ2-1 .
CASSYSEGTEAFF TGTGCCAGCAGTTACTCGGAGGGAACTGAAGCTTTCTTT TRBV6-5 . TRBJ1-1 .
CASSVGATNYNEQFF TGTGCCAGCAGCGTTGGGGCTACTAACTACAATGAGCAGTTCTTC TRBV9 . TRBJ2-1 .
CASSLPGGEAFF TGTGCCAGCAGCCTCCCAGGGGGGGAAGCTTTCTTT TRBV11-3 TRBD1 TRBJ1-1 .
CASRVGGGLAGGKYEQFF TGTGCCAGCCGCGTGGGGGGAGGGCTAGCGGGAGGAAAGTATGAGCAGTTCTTC TRBV9 TRBD2 TRBJ2-1 .
CASSFPGQGEDGYTF TGTGCCAGCAGCTTTCCGGGACAGGGGGAGGATGGCTACACCTTC TRBV5-4 TRBD1 TRBJ1-2 .
CASSFIEETQYF TGTGCCAGCAGCTTCATCGAAGAGACCCAGTACTTC TRBV7-2 . TRBJ2-5 .
CASSLEVAQPQHF TGTGCCAGCAGCTTGGAAGTTGCTCAGCCCCAGCATTTT TRBV5-5 . TRBJ1-5 .
CSARIETQYF TGCAGTGCTAGAATCGAGACCCAGTACTTC TRBV20-1 . TRBJ2-5 .
CAIGRRDLTGELFF TGTGCCATCGGGAGGAGGGACCTCACCGGGGAGCTGTTTTTT TRBV10-3 . TRBJ2-2 .
CASSLRQGSSYNEQFF TGCGCCAGCAGTCTACGACAGGGCAGCTCCTACAATGAGCAGTTCTTC TRBV23-1 TRBD1 TRBJ2-1 .
CASSVVGGPSYEQYF TGTGCCAGCAGCGTAGTTGGGGGCCCCTCCTACGAGCAGTACTTC TRBV9 . TRBJ2-7 once
CASSRPGLAGVGEQFF TGTGCCAGCAGCCGACCGGGACTAGCGGGAGTCGGTGAGCAGTTCTTC TRBV5-6 TRBD2 TRBJ2-1 .
CASRLAGGPFSDTGELFF TGCGCCAGTCGTCTAGCGGGAGGCCCTTTTTCTGACACCGGGGAGCTGTTTTTT TRBV5-1 TRBD2 TRBJ2-2 .
CASSYGQGVAGELFF TGTGCCAGCAGTTACGGGCAGGGAGTGGCCGGGGAGCTGTTTTTT TRBV6-6 . TRBJ2-2 .
CSVWGHQIMGAFF TGCAGCGTTTGGGGTCATCAAATTATGGGAGCTTTCTTT TRBV29-1 . TRBJ1-1 .
CASSIADSYEQYF TGTGCCAGTAGTATAGCGGACTCCTACGAGCAGTACTTC TRBV19 . TRBJ2-7 once
CASSIPTYPVNEQFF TGTGCCAGCAGCATACCTACCTACCCCGTCAATGAGCAGTTCTTC TRBV5-4 . TRBJ2-1 .
CATRVASYNEQFF TGTGCCACCCGAGTCGCCTCCTACAATGAGCAGTTCTTC TRBV28 . TRBJ2-1 .
CASSQVPGQSVGYTF TGCGCCAGCAGCCAAGTTCCGGGCCAGTCTGTTGGCTACACCTTC TRBV4-3 . TRBJ1-2 .
CSVRRANTEAFF TGCAGCGTCCGACGGGCTAACACTGAAGCTTTCTTT TRBV29-1 . TRBJ1-1 .
CASSPTSGQETQYF TGTGCCAGCTCACCAACTTCGGGGCAAGAGACCCAGTACTTC TRBV18 . TRBJ2-5 .
CASSYTREVPDTQYF TGTGCCAGCAGTTATACGCGGGAGGTCCCAGATACGCAGTATTTT TRBV27 TRBD2 TRBJ2-3 .
CASSLVSPSSYEQYF TGTGCCAGCAGCTTAGTGTCCCCGAGCTCCTACGAGCAGTACTTC TRBV11-2 . TRBJ2-7 .
CASRTSGANVLTF TGTGCCAGCAGAACCTCTGGGGCCAACGTCCTGACTTTC TRBV28 . TRBJ2-6 .
CASSSIAGQGYYEQYF TGTGCCAGCAGCTCTATCGCCGGACAGGGTTACTACGAGCAGTACTTC TRBV5-5 TRBD1 TRBJ2-7 .
CASSRGFSQGQYQPQHF TGTGCCAGCAGCCGGGGCTTTAGCCAGGGGCAGTATCAGCCCCAGCATTTT TRBV4-2 . TRBJ1-5 .
CASSREIRGSAEAFF TGCGCCAGCAGTCGAGAAATAAGGGGGTCCGCCGAAGCTTTCTTT TRBV23-1 . TRBJ1-1 .
CSGLRETQYF TGCAGTGGACTACGGGAGACCCAGTACTTC TRBV20-1 . TRBJ2-5 once